The 18 T cell receptor beta chains reported below all come from one sample, sequenced in a study of cytomegalovirus exposure and HLA in healthy donors. A multiplex PCR was run with 60 Vbeta primers and 13 Jbeta primers. Generated by immunoSEQ multiplex PCR, the TCRdb table keeps only in-frame clones and is missing some. The sample yields approximately 150,000 clones, under 80% seen once. The specimen was PBMCs. The receptors were sampled from a woman aged 50 to 60 in good health and CMV-seropositive.

The CDR3 nucleotides read TGTGCCATCAGTGAGACGGACAGTAGCTCCTACAATGAGCAGTTCTTC. Translated: CAISETDSSSYNEQFF. The J gene is TRBJ2-1, the V gene TRBV10-3; D may be TRBD1 (6 bases). The CDR3 contains 16 residues. V dropped 2 bases and J dropped 0 bases, with 11 bases sitting between them. From germline, CDR1 is ENHRY and CDR2 SYGVKD.

This chain connects TRBV10-3 to TRBJ2-3; 8 bases are a match to TRBD2. Germline V gene sequence: CDR1 ENHRY, CDR2 SYGVKD. Trimming took 11 bases from V and 0 from J; bases not matched to a gene: 10. CDR3 length: 15 amino acids. The CDR3 loop reads CASRPGGPSTDTQYF. The CDR3 nucleotides are TGTGCCTCTAGACCGGGGGGGCCGAGCACAGATACGCAGTATTTT.

The V gene is TRBV5-1, the J gene TRBJ1-6, with D unclear. CDR1 is SGHRS, CDR2 YFSETQ, per germline. Trimming stripped 4 bases from V and 0 bases from J, with 14 bases between. The CDR3 runs to 17 residues. DNA of the CDR3: TGCGCCAGCAGCCTGGAGGCGGCCCGCTCCTATAATTCACCCCTCCACTTT. Its protein is CASSLEAARSYNSPLHF.

This clone appeared a single time. The genes are TRBV15 and TRBJ2-7, with D possibly being TRBD2 (6 bases). V was clipped by 0 bases and J by 4 bases, with 13 bases between them. Germline V CDR1 and CDR2: LNHNV, YYDKDF (reference sequence). This CDR3 region has 15 residues. The CDR3 bases are TGTGCCACCAGCAGAGATTACGGGGGTGGTTACGAGCAGTACTTC. It is translated as CATSRDYGGGYEQYF.

This chain joins TRBV5-1 and TRBJ2-7; D may be TRBD1 (5 bases). In germline, CDR1 is SGHRS, CDR2 YFSETQ. V was clipped by 2 bases and J by 0 bases, with 21 bases between them. The length of the CDR3 is 18 residues. In DNA form, the CDR3 reads TGCGCCAGCAGCTTTGGTATCCCCCAGGGTAGAGTCTCCTACGAGCAGTACTTC. Residues: CASSFGIPQGRVSYEQYF.

This clone came up a few times. The rearrangement links TRBV9 to TRBJ2-1; 9 bases agree with TRBD2. Germline lookup yields CDR1 SGDLS and CDR2 YYNGEE. V shed 2 bases and J 4 bases; nucleotides not matched to a gene: 4. The CDR3 has 15 residues. The chain's CDR3 is CASSVGGGDYNEQFF. The CDR3 nucleotides are TGTGCCAGCAGCGTCGGCGGGGGGGATTACAATGAGCAGTTCTTC.

The chain recombines TRBV19 with TRBJ1-1, with D perhaps TRBD1 (5 bases). Trimming cost V 1 base and J 6 bases, with 12 bases left between them. Germline CDR1 LNHDA, CDR2 SQIVND (reference sequence). This CDR3 has 14 residues. The DNA for the CDR3 is TGTGCCAGTAGTATAGGGGGCAGCCTCGCTGAAGCTTTCTTT. Amino acid sequence: CASSIGGSLAEAFF.

This CDR3 is CAISESRGMGEKLFF. For the CDR3, the DNA is TGTGCCATCAGTGAGTCGAGAGGGATGGGGGAAAAACTGTTTTTT. The V and J genes are TRBV10-3 and TRBJ1-4, with no clear D. The germline V gene has CDR1 ENHRY and CDR2 SYGVKD. V lost 0 bases, J lost 8 bases, and 13 bases lay in between. The CDR3 covers 15 residues.

The rearrangement joins TRBV9 to TRBJ1-6; D uncertain. Germline V gene lookup returns CDR1 SGDLS and CDR2 YYNGEE. This CDR3 comprises 14 residues. Between the trimmed V and J ends, which lost 3 bases and 7 bases, there was a span of 11 bases. CDR3 sequence (DNA): TGTGCCAGCAGCGCGGGAGGAGAGAATTCACCCCTCCACTTT. Amino acid sequence: CASSAGGENSPLHF. Together with reference TRBV9 and TRBJ1-6, the CDR3 gives the full variable domain: DSGVTQTPKHLITATGQRVTLRCSPRSGDLSVYWYQQSLDQGLQFLIQYYNGEERAKGNILERFSAQQFPDLHSELNLSSLELGDSALYFCASSAGGENSPLHFGNGTRLTVT.

This rearrangement joins TRBV5-1 to TRBJ2-2; possibly TRBD2 for D (5 bases). V lost 0 bases and J lost 5, with 8 bases in between. Germline loops: CDR1 SGHRS, CDR2 YFSETQ. This CDR3 is built from 14 residues. CDR3 region: CASSLELETGELFF. CDR3 DNA sequence: TGCGCCAGCAGCTTGGAACTAGAAACCGGGGAGCTGTTTTTT. The full variable domain, rest sourced from reference TRBV5-1 and TRBJ2-2, is KAGVTQTPRYLIKTRGQQVTLSCSPISGHRSVSWYQQTPGQGLQFLFEYFSETQRNKGNFPGRFSGRQFSNSRSEMNVSTLELGDSALYLCASSLELETGELFFGEGSRLTVL.

The chain couples TRBV9 to TRBJ2-7; TRBD2 is a possible D gene (6 bases). Germline CDR1 and CDR2: SGDLS and YYNGEE. The CDR3 has 13 residues. Trimming cost V 0 bases and J 7 bases, with 11 bases left between them. CDR3 region: CASSVGVAGEQYF. For the CDR3, the DNA is TGTGCCAGCAGCGTAGGTGTGGCGGGGGAGCAGTACTTC. Full variable domain (remainder filled in from reference TRBV9 and TRBJ2-7): DSGVTQTPKHLITATGQRVTLRCSPRSGDLSVYWYQQSLDQGLQFLIQYYNGEERAKGNILERFSAQQFPDLHSELNLSSLELGDSALYFCASSVGVAGEQYFGPGTRLTVT.

This rearrangement joins TRBV7-9 to TRBJ1-1; the D gene is possibly TRBD1 (6 bases). V was clipped by 5 bases and J by 4 bases, with 20 bases between them. CDR3 length: 16 amino acids. Germline lookup yields CDR1 SEHNR and CDR2 FQNEAQ (reference sequence). The CDR3: CASSLEPTGMGTEAFF. The CDR3 DNA follows: TGTGCCAGCAGCCTAGAACCGACAGGCATGGGCACTGAAGCTTTCTTT.

V gene TRBV19 combines with J gene TRBJ2-1; the match to TRBD2 covers 8 bases. The V gene end was trimmed by 0 bases and the J gene end by 6 bases; junction bases not matched to a gene: 4. CDR1 and CDR2 (germline): LNHDA, SQIVND (reference sequence). The CDR3 has 15 residues. The CDR3 loop is CASSIDAGGFNEQFF. DNA for the CDR3: TGTGCCAGTAGTATAGATGCGGGGGGATTCAATGAGCAGTTCTTC.

The rearrangement uses TRBV30 and TRBJ1-4; 12 nucleotides agree with TRBD1. The CDR3 is 18 residues long. The junction had 13 bases not matched to a gene; V was cut back by 0 bases and J by 8 bases. The germline V gene has CDR1 GTSNPN and CDR2 SVGIG (reference sequence). CDR3 sequence: CAWSVGDWSGQGAEKLFF. CDR3 coding DNA: TGTGCCTGGAGTGTAGGGGATTGGTCGGGACAGGGGGCAGAAAAACTGTTTTTT.

V and J are TRBV4-1 and TRBJ1-1; D call uncertain. CDR3 length: 13 amino acids. V was cut by 3 bases and J by 1 base, with 6 bases left in between. Germline CDR1 reads MGHRA; CDR2 reads YSYEKL. The CDR3 reads CASSHGRNTEAFF. The CDR3 DNA sequence: TGCGCCAGCAGCCATGGCAGGAACACTGAAGCTTTCTTT.

The gene calls are TRBV6-5 and TRBJ1-1; no definite D call. Trimming pared 5 bases from V and 2 bases from J, leaving 9 bases between. The CDR3 is 13 amino acids. CDR1 is MNHEY, CDR2 SVGAGI, per germline. The CDR3 bases are TGTGCCAGCAGTAGCGTCCGAAACACTGAAGCTTTCTTT. This codes for CASSSVRNTEAFF.

V is TRBV9 and J is TRBJ2-6; D ambiguous. V gave up 4 bases and J gave up 1 base, with 9 bases separating them. This CDR3 has 15 amino acids. Germline CDR1 and CDR2: SGDLS and YYNGEE. The CDR3 sequence is CASSLRSSGANVLTF. The CDR3 DNA sequence: TGTGCCAGCAGCTTGCGGAGTTCTGGGGCCAACGTCCTGACTTTC.

This chain links TRBV6-1 with TRBJ2-3; TRBD2 matches at 12 bases. With V trimmed by 4 bases and J by 6 bases, 5 bases remained unmatched. Germline lookup yields CDR1 MNHNS and CDR2 SASEGT. The CDR3 totals 15 residues. This CDR3 reads CASSGLAGAGDTQYF. CDR3 sequence (DNA): TGTGCCAGCAGTGGACTAGCGGGGGCCGGGGATACGCAGTATTTT.